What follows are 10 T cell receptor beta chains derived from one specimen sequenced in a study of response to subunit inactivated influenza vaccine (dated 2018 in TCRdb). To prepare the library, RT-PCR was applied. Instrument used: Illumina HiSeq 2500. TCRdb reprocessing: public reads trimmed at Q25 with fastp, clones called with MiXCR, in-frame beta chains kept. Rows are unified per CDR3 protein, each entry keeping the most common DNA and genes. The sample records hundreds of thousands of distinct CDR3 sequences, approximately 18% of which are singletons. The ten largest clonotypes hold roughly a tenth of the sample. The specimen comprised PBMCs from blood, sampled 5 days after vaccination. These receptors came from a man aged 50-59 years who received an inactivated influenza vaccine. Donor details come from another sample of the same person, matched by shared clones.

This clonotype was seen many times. CDR3 nucleotides: TGCAGCGTTGTGTTGACAGGGTTTGACTATGGCTACACCTTC. The encoded protein is CSVVLTGFDYGYTF. This chain connects TRBV29-1 to TRBJ1-2; 7 nucleotides align to TRBD1. Looked up from germline, CDR1 is SQVTM and CDR2 is ANQGSEA. The CDR3 runs to 14 residues. The junction had 8 bases not matched to a gene; V was cut back by 4 bases and J by 3 bases.

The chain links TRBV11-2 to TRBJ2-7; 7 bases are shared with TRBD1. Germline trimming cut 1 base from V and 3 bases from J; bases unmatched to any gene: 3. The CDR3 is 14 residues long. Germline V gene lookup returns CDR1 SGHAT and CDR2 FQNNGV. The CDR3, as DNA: TGTGCCAGCAGCTTAGGGGACAGCCGCTACGAGCAGTACTTC. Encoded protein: CASSLGDSRYEQYF. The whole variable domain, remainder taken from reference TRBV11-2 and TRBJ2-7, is EAGVAQSPRYKIIEKRQSVAFWCNPISGHATLYWYQQILGQGPKLLIQFQNNGVVDDSQLPKDRFSAERLKGVDSTLKIQPAKLEDSAVYLCASSLGDSRYEQYFGPGTRLTVT.

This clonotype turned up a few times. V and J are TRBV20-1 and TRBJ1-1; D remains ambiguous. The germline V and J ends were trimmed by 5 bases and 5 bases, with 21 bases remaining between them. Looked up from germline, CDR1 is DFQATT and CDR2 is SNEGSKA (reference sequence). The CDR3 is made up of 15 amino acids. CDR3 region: CSAFLKVVAGTEAFF. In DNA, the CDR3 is TGCAGTGCTTTTTTAAAGGTTGTCGCGGGGACTGAAGCTTTCTTT.

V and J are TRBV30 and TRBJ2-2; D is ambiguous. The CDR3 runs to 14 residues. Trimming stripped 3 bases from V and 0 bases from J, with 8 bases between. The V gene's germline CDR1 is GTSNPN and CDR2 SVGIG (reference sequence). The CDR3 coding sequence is TGTGCCTGGAGAACGGCCCCGAACACCGGGGAGCTGTTTTTT. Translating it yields CAWRTAPNTGELFF. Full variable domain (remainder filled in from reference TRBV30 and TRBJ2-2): SQTIHQWPATLVQPVGSPLSLECTVEGTSNPNLYWYRQAAGRGLQLLFYSVGIGQISSEVPQNLSASRPQDRQFILSSKKLLLSDSGFYLCAWRTAPNTGELFFGEGSRLTVL.

For the CDR3, the DNA is TGTGCCAGCAGCTTGTCCATCAAGGGGAATGAGCAGTTCTTC. It translates to CASSLSIKGNEQFF. This chain connects TRBV7-9 to TRBJ2-1; D may be TRBD1 (5 bases). The germline V and J ends were trimmed by 3 bases and 7 bases, with 13 bases remaining between them. The length of the CDR3 is 14 residues. Germline V gives CDR1 SEHNR, CDR2 FQNEAQ (reference sequence).

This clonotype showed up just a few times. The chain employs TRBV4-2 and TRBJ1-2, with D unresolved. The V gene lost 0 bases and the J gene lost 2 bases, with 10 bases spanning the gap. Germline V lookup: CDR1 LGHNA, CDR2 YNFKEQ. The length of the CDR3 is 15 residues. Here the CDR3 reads CASSQDPPENYGYTF. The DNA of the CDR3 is TGTGCCAGCAGCCAAGATCCCCCAGAAAACTATGGCTACACCTTC.

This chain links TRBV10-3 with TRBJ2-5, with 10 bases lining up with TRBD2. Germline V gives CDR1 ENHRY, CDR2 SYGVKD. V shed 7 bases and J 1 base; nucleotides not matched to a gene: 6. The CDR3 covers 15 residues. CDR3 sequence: CAIISGGAFQETQYF. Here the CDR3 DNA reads TGTGCCATCATAAGCGGGGGGGCTTTCCAAGAGACCCAGTACTTC.

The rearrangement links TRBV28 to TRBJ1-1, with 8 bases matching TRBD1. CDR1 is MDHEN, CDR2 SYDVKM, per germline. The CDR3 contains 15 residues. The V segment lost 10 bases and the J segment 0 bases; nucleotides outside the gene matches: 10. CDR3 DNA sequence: TGTGCCATCTGGGCAGGGGGCCTCATGAACACTGAAGCTTTCTTT. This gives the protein CAIWAGGLMNTEAFF.

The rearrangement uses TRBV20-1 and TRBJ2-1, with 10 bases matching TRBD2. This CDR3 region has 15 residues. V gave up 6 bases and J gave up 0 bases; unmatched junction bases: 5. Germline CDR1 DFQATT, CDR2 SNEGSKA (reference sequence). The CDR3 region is CSARTSGLSYNEQFF. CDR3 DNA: TGCAGTGCCCGGACTAGCGGACTCTCCTACAATGAGCAGTTCTTC.

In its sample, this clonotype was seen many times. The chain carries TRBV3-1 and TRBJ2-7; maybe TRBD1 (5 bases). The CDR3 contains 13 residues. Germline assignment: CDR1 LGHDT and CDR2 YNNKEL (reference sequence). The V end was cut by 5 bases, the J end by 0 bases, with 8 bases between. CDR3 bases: TGTGCCAGCAGCAGGGGATCCTCCTACGAGCAGTACTTC. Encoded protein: CASSRGSSYEQYF.